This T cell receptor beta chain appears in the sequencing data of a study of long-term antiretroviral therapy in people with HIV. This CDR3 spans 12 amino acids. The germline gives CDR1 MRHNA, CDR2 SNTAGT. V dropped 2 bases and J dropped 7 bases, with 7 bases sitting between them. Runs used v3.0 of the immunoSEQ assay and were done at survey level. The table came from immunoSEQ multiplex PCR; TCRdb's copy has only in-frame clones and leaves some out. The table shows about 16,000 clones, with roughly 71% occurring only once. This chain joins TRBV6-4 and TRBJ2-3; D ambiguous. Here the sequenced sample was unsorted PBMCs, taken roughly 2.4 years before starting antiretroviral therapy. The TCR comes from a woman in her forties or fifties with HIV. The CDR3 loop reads CASSDVGNTQYF. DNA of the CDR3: TGTGCCAGCAGTGACGTGGGAAATACGCAGTATTTT.